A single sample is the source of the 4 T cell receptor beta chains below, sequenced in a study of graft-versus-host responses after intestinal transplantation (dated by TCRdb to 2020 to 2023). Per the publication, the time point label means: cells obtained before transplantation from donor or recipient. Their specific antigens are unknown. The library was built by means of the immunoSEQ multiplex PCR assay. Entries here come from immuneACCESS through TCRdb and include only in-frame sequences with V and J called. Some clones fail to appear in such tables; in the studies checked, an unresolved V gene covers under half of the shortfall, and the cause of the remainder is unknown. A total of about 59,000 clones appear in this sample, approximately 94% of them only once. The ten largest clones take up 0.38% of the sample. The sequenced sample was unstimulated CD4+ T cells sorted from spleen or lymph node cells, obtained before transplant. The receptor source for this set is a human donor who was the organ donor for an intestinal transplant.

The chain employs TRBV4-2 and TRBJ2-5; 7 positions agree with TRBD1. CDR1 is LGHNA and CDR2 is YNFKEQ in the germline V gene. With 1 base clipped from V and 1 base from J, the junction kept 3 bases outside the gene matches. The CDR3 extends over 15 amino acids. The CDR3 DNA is TGTGCCAGCAGCCAAGCCGGGACAGCCCAAGAGACCCAGTACTTC. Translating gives CASSQAGTAQETQYF.

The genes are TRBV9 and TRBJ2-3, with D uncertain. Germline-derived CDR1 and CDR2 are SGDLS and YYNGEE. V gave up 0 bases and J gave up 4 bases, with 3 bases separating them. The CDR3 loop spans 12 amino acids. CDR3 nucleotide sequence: TGTGCCAGCAGCGTAGAGTCAGATACGCAGTATTTT. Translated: CASSVESDTQYF.

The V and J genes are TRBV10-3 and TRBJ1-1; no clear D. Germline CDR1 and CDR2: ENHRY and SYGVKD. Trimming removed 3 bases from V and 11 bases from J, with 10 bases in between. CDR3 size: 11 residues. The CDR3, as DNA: TGTGCCATCAGTGATACCCGTGGGGCTTTCTTT. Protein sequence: CAISDTRGAFF.

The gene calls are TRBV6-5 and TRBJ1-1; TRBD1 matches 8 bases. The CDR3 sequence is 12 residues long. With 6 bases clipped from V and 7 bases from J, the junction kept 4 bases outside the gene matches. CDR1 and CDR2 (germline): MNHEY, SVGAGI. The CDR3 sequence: CASSRTGFEAFF. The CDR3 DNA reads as TGTGCCAGCAGCAGGACAGGGTTTGAAGCTTTCTTT.